The 11 T cell receptor beta chains below were found in one sample sequenced in a study of early T cells in non-severe SARS-CoV-2 infection. TCRdb re-called the 5' RACE reads through MiXCR, storing one row per CDR3 protein. The table has roughly 25,000 distinct CDR3 sequences, 4.3% seen once; the top ten hold more than 15%. Specimen: whole blood. These receptors came from an adult who was a healthcare worker with PCR-confirmed SARS-CoV-2 infection or an uninfected control (not recorded which).

Many counts were recorded for this clonotype. This chain links TRBV4-1 with TRBJ2-1; 8 positions match TRBD2. Germline CDR1 is MGHRA and CDR2 is YSYEKL. The CDR3 contains 18 residues. Unmatched junction bases numbered 11, after V lost 4 bases and J lost 0 bases. CDR3 amino acids: CASSLPRAGGFSYNEQFF. The CDR3 DNA sequence: TGCGCCAGCAGCCTGCCACGGGCGGGAGGTTTCTCCTACAATGAGCAGTTCTTC.

This clonotype was found many times. In DNA form, the CDR3 reads TGTGCCAGCAGCTTAATCGGTGGAGAGACCCAGTACTTC. Translation: CASSLIGGETQYF. This chain links TRBV7-3 with TRBJ2-5; D is unclear. The germline V gene has CDR1 SGHTA and CDR2 FQGTGA. The CDR3 totals 13 residues. V dropped 1 base and J dropped 4 bases, with 7 bases sitting between them.

This clonotype has more than one count but fewer than ten. CDR3 coding DNA: TGTGCCAGCAGTTCCCCCGAGGGGGAGCAGTACTTC. It encodes CASSSPEGEQYF. This rearrangement joins TRBV28 to TRBJ2-7; either TRBD1 or TRBD2 may fit D (5 bases each). Germline V gene sequence: CDR1 MDHEN, CDR2 SYDVKM. CDR3 size: 12 residues. Trimming removed 4 bases from V and 7 bases from J, with 11 bases in between.

This clonotype was observed many times. V usage is TRBV9 and J usage is TRBJ2-1; D may be TRBD2 (5 bases). Germline-derived CDR1 and CDR2 are SGDLS and YYNGEE. The V gene lost 0 bases and the J gene lost 4 bases, with 11 bases spanning the gap. The CDR3 loop spans 15 amino acids. CDR3 in amino acids: CASSVGGDGYNEQFF. The CDR3, as DNA: TGTGCCAGCAGCGTAGGGGGAGACGGGTACAATGAGCAGTTCTTC.

The table lists this clonotype with many counts. The chain links TRBV12-3 or TRBV12-4 to TRBJ2-5; the match to TRBD2 covers 10 bases. The CDR3 totals 15 residues. The J segment lost 5 bases and the V segment lost 2 bases, leaving 5 bases of the junction unmatched. This CDR3 reads CASSLSGGAWETQYF. The CDR3 DNA is TGTGCCAGCAGTTTAAGCGGGGGGGCTTGGGAGACCCAGTACTTC.

This clonotype appeared many times. The J gene is TRBJ2-1, the V gene TRBV19; D might be TRBD2 (6 bases). The CDR3 contains 19 residues. Per the germline V gene, CDR1 is LNHDA and CDR2 is SQIVND (reference sequence). The V end was cut by 5 bases, the J end by 4 bases, with 27 bases between. The CDR3 protein is CASSAIAHSGRIIYNEQFF. The CDR3 DNA reads TGTGCCAGTAGTGCCATCGCTCATAGCGGCCGCATCATATACAATGAGCAGTTCTTC.

With regard to this clonotype: Being one base from a much bigger clone, this may be a read error. The V gene is TRBV6-2 or TRBV6-3, the J gene TRBJ1-5; D is perhaps TRBD1 (5 bases). Per the germline V gene, CDR1 is MNHEY and CDR2 is SVGEGT. The CDR3 consists of 13 residues. Between the trimmed V and J ends, which lost 8 bases and 4 bases, there was a span of 12 bases. CDR3: CASVDRGNQPQHF. CDR3 sequence (DNA): TGTGCCAGCGTCGACCGGGGGAATCAGCCCCAGCATTTT.

This clonotype was observed a few times. The rearrangement links TRBV6-2 or TRBV6-3 to TRBJ2-2, with D unresolved. The CDR3 loop spans 18 amino acids. Germline CDR1 reads MNHEY; CDR2 reads SVGEGT. V was trimmed by 4 bases and J by 6 bases, leaving 24 bases between them. The CDR3 DNA sequence: TGTGCCAGCAGTTTGCCCCCCAGCCGGCGGAGCAGCTCCGGGGAGCTGTTTTTT. It translates to CASSLPPSRRSSSGELFF.

This clonotype was picked up many times. The chain links TRBV29-1 to TRBJ1-3; 8 positions match TRBD1. This CDR3 is built from 14 residues. Germline loops: CDR1 SQVTM, CDR2 ANQGSEA. V dropped 5 bases and J dropped 1; count of bases not matched to a gene: 4. The CDR3 DNA sequence: TGCAGCGTTCACAGGGGGACTTCTGGAAACACCATATATTTT. Protein: CSVHRGTSGNTIYF. The whole variable domain, remainder taken from reference TRBV29-1 and TRBJ1-3, is SAVISQKPSRDICQRGTSLTIQCQVDSQVTMMFWYRQQPGQSLTLIATANQGSEATYESGFVIDKFPISRPNLTFSTLTVSNMSPEDSSIYLCSVHRGTSGNTIYFGEGSWLTVV.

The sample holds a few counts of this clonotype. V gene TRBV9 combines with J gene TRBJ2-2, with a possible D match to TRBD1 (5 bases). V lost 4 bases and J 7 bases, leaving 11 bases between the germline ends. CDR1 is SGDLS, CDR2 YYNGEE, per germline. CDR3 length equals 13 residues. The CDR3 here is CASSPDTGGELFF. The CDR3 DNA follows: TGTGCCAGCAGCCCCGACACAGGCGGGGAGCTGTTTTTT.

The table lists this clonotype with many counts. The chain combines TRBV6-1 with TRBJ2-6, with TRBD1 as a possible D gene (5 bases). The germline gives CDR1 MNHNS, CDR2 SASEGT. The CDR3 totals 21 residues. The V end lost 3 bases, the J end lost 3 bases, and 27 bases lay between the germline ends. As DNA, the CDR3 is TGTGCCAGCAGTGAGGCTAGTAGAGGTCTCAGGGTTTACCTTGGGGCCAACGTCCTGACTTTC. It specifies CASSEASRGLRVYLGANVLTF.